This T cell receptor beta chain was recorded in a study of beta chain features in type 1 diabetes. Broader study findings: When Type 1 diabetes patients were examined, their TCRB CDR3s proved moderately but significantly shorter in all four CD4+ subsets.

This clone was observed a few times. What it recognizes is unknown. Reverse transcribing all isolated RNA meant expressed TCRB transcripts were sequenced. Clones were sequenced by immunoSEQ multiplex PCR, and TCRdb holds only the in-frame ones, with some missing. The sample lists 300,000 or so clones, approximately 13% seen once, with about 0.016% in the top ten. V dropped 3 bases and J dropped 7 bases, with 9 bases sitting between them. CDR3 size: 11 residues. Germline V gene data show CDR1 as GTSNPN and CDR2 as SVGIG (reference sequence). Sample: naive CD4+ T cells from blood. J is TRBJ1-2 and V is TRBV30, with a weak D call TRBD1 (5 bases). The sequence derives from a woman under 30 with type 1 diabetes. In nucleotides, the CDR3 is TGTGCCTGGAGCGGAGGGGTTGGCTACACCTTC. It yields the protein CAWSGGVGYTF. The full variable domain, its missing parts supplied by reference TRBV30 and TRBJ1-2, is SQTIHQWPATLVQPVGSPLSLECTVEGTSNPNLYWYRQAAGRGLQLLFYSVGIGQISSEVPQNLSASRPQDRQFILSSKKLLLSDSGFYLCAWSGGVGYTFGSGTRLTVV.